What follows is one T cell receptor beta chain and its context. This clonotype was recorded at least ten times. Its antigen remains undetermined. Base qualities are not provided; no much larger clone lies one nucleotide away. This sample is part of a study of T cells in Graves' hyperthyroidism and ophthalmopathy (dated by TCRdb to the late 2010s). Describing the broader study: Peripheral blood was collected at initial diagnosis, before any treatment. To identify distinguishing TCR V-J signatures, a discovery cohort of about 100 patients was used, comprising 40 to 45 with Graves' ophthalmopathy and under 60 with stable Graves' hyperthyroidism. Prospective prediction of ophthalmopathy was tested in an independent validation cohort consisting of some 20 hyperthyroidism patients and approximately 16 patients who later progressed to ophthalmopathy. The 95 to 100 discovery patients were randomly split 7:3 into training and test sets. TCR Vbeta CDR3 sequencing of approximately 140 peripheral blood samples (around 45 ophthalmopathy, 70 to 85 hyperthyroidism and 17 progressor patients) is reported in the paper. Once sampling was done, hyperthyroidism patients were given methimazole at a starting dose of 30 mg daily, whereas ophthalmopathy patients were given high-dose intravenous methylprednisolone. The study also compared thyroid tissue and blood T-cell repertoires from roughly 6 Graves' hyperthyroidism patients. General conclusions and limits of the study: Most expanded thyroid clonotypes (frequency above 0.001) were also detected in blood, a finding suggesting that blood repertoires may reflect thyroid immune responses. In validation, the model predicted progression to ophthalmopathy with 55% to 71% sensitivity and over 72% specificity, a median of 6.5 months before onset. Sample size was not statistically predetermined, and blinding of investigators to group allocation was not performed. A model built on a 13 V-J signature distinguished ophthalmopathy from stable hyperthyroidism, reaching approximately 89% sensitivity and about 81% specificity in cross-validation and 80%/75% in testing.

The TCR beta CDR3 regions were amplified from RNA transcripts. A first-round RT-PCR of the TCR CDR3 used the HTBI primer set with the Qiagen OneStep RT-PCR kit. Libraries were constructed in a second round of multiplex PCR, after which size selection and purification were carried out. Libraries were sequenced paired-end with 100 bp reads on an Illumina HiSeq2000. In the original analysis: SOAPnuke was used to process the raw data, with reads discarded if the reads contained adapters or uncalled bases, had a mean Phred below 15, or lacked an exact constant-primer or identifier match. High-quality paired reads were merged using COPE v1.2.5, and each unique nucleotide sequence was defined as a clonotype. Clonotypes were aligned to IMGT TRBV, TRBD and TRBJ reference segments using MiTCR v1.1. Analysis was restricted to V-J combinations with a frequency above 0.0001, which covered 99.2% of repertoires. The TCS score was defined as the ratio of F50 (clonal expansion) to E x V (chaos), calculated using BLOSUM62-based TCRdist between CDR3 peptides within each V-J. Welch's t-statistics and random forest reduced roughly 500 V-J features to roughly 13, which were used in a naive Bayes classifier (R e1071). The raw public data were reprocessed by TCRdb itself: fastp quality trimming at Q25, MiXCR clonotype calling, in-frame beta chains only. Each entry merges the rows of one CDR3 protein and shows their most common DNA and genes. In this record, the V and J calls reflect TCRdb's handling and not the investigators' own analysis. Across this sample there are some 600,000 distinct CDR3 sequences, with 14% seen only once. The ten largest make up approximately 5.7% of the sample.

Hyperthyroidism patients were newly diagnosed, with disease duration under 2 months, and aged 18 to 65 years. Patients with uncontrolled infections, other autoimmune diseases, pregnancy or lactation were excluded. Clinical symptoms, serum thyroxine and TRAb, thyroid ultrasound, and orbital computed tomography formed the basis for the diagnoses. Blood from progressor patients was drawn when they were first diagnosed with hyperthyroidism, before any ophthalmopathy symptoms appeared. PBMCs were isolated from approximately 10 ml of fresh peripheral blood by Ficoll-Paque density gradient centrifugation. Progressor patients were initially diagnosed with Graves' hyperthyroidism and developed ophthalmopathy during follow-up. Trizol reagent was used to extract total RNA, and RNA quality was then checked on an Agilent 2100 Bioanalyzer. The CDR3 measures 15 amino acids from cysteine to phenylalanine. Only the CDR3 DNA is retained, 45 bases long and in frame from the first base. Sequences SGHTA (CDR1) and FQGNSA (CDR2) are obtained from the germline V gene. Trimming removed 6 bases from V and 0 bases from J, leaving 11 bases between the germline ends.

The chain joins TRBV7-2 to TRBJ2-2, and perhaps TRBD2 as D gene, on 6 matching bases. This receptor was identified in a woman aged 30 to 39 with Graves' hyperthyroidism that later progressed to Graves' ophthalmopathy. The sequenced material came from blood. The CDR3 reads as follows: CASRRASANTGELFF. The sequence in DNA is TGTGCCAGCAGGAGGGCTAGCGCGAACACCGGGGAGCTGTTTTTT. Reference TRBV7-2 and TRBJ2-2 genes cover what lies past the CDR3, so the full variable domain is GAGVSQSPSNKVTEKGKDVELRCDPISGHTALYWYRQSLGQGLEFLIYFQGNSAPDKSGLPSDRFSAERTGGSVSTLTIQRTQQEDSAVYLCASRRASANTGELFFGEGSRLTVL.